One sample yielded the 13 T cell receptor beta chains listed below, sequenced in a study of cytomegalovirus exposure and HLA in healthy donors. The assay was immunoSEQ multiplex PCR, and TCRdb's table has in-frame clones only and misses some. The sample lists about 120,000 clones; around 88% were seen once. The sample consisted of PBMCs. The receptors here all came from a man aged 18 to 29 in good health and CMV-seronegative.

V gene TRBV27 combines with J gene TRBJ2-1; D is possibly TRBD1 (6 bases). CDR3 length equals 14 residues. V gave up 6 bases and J gave up 2 bases, with 11 bases separating them. Germline V CDR1 and CDR2: MNHEY, SMNVEV (reference sequence). In DNA form, the CDR3 reads TGTGCCAGCAGCACGGACAGTCCCTACAATGAGCAGTTCTTC. It encodes CASSTDSPYNEQFF.

The chain joins TRBV2 to TRBJ1-1; 8 bases are shared with TRBD1. CDR3 length: 17 residues. CDR1 is SNHLY, CDR2 FYNNEI, per germline. The ends lost 6 bases at V and 1 base at J; junction bases unmatched: 13. CDR3 nucleotide sequence: TGTGCCAGCAGATCTTATATATGGACAGGGAGGAACACTGAAGCTTTCTTT. This encodes CASRSYIWTGRNTEAFF.

The genes are TRBV19 and TRBJ1-2, with TRBD1 matching over 9 bases. Germline values: CDR1 LNHDA, CDR2 SQIVND (reference sequence). V shed 7 bases, J shed 3 bases, and the junction held 6 bases outside the gene matches. The CDR3 runs to 14 residues. The CDR3 sequence is CASNTDRGDYGYTF. Written as DNA, the CDR3 is TGTGCCAGTAACACTGACAGGGGGGACTATGGCTACACCTTC. Complete variable domain (other parts from reference TRBV19 and TRBJ1-2): DGGITQSPKYLFRKEGQNVTLSCEQNLNHDAMYWYRQDPGQGLRLIYYSQIVNDFQKGDIAEGYSVSREKKESFPLTVTSAQKNPTAFYLCASNTDRGDYGYTFGSGTRLTVV.

The chain is built from TRBV11-2 and TRBJ1-4, with 7 nucleotides matching TRBD1. Germline-derived CDR1 and CDR2 are SGHAT and FQNNGV. The CDR3 covers 15 residues. V lost 5 bases and J lost 4; bases outside the gene matches: 7. The CDR3 here is CASSTHRGLNEKLFF. CDR3 coding DNA: TGTGCCAGCAGCACCCACAGGGGTCTTAATGAAAAACTGTTTTTT.

The chain couples TRBV7-8 to TRBJ1-2, with 8 bases identical to TRBD1. The CDR3 is 15 residues long. V lost 1 base, J lost 6 bases, and 7 bases stayed unmatched. Germline V gives CDR1 SGHVS, CDR2 FQNEAQ. The CDR3 is CASSLVVTGGHGYTF. CDR3 bases: TGTGCCAGCAGCTTAGTAGTCACAGGGGGTCATGGCTACACCTTC.

The chain joins TRBV5-1 to TRBJ2-5, with D perhaps TRBD1 (6 bases). CDR3 length: 13 residues. V lost 6 bases to trimming and J lost 5 bases, with 14 bases between them. Germline V lookup: CDR1 SGHRS, CDR2 YFSETQ. The CDR3 bases are TGCGCCAGCAAATCAGGGGTTCGGGAGACCCAGTACTTC. Protein product: CASKSGVRETQYF.

A note on this clone: One end of the junction is discordant with germline, which a read error may explain. J is TRBJ1-1 and V is TRBV7-8; 7 positions match TRBD1. The CDR3 consists of 13 residues. The germline V gene encodes CDR1 SGHVS and CDR2 FQNEAQ. The DNA for the CDR3 is TGTGCCAGCAGGTTAGCAGGGGGCACTGAAGCTTTCTTT. The encoded protein is CASRLAGGTEAFF.

The rearrangement uses TRBV28 and TRBJ1-3, with a possible D match to TRBD1 (6 bases). The CDR3 is 14 residues long. Per the germline V gene, CDR1 is MDHEN and CDR2 is SYDVKM. V was clipped by 5 bases and J by 1 base, with 9 bases between them. The CDR3 region is CASSPQGSGNTIYF. The DNA for the CDR3 is TGTGCCAGCAGTCCACAGGGATCTGGAAACACCATATATTTT.

This clone was picked up one time. V is TRBV5-1 and J is TRBJ1-6; D is ambiguous. Germline V gene sequence: CDR1 SGHRS, CDR2 YFSETQ. The CDR3 contains 16 residues. V dropped 1 base and J dropped 0 bases, with 8 bases sitting between them. As DNA, the CDR3 is TGCGCCAGCAGCTTGACAGAAAGCTCCTATAATTCACCCCTCCACTTT. This sequence encodes CASSLTESSYNSPLHF.

This sequence joins TRBV11-2 and TRBJ1-1, with D possibly being TRBD1 (5 bases). Trimming took 4 bases from V and 4 from J, leaving 19 bases between them. Germline CDR1 and CDR2: SGHAT and FQNNGV. The CDR3 is made up of 16 amino acids. The CDR3 nucleotides read TGTGCCAGCAGCTCCGCTACCCAGGGCCCCTTCACTGAAGCTTTCTTT. It is translated as CASSSATQGPFTEAFF.

The chain couples TRBV29-1 to TRBJ2-2; 8 bases align to TRBD1. Trimming removed 1 base from V and 3 bases from J; junction bases left unmatched: 7. Germline V gene data show CDR1 as SQVTM and CDR2 as ANQGSEA. This CDR3 is built from 16 residues. CDR3 in DNA: TGCAGCGTTGAAGGTGCCAGGGGGCGGTACACCGGGGAGCTGTTTTTT. It specifies CSVEGARGRYTGELFF.

This chain connects TRBV7-7 to TRBJ2-5, with 9 bases aligning to TRBD1. The germline CDR1 and CDR2 sequences are SSHAT and FNYEAQ (reference sequence). The CDR3 covers 15 residues. Germline trimming cut 4 bases from V and 2 bases from J; bases unmatched to any gene: 5. CDR3 bases: TGTGCCAGCAGCTCTACAGGGGGCTTTCAAGAGACCCAGTACTTC. Its translation is CASSSTGGFQETQYF. The full variable domain, rest sourced from reference TRBV7-7 and TRBJ2-5, is GAGVSQSPRYKVTKRGQDVTLRCDPISSHATLYWYQQALGQGPEFLTYFNYEAQPDKSGLPSDRFSAERPEGSISTLTIQRTEQRDSAMYRCASSSTGGFQETQYFGPGTRLLVL.

Turning to this clone: The same CDR3 can be traced to other DNA sequences in this sample. The chain recombines TRBV5-1 with TRBJ2-3; D ambiguous. Trimming pared 0 bases from V and 6 bases from J, leaving 5 bases between. This CDR3 comprises 12 residues. Germline loops: CDR1 SGHRS, CDR2 YFSETQ. The CDR3 DNA sequence: TGCGCCAGCAGCTTGGGGGCGGATACGCAGTATTTT. It is translated as CASSLGADTQYF.